Sequencing of this T cell receptor beta chain was carried out in a study of blood T cell repertoires in COVID-19. In the study overall: The origin of the acute and convalescent COVID-19 samples was the United States, Italy and Spain.

The protocol was immunoSEQ multiplex PCR, while the TCRdb copy is restricted to in-frame clones and leaves out a portion. The sample yields 200,000 to 250,000 clones, about 85% seen once. The CDR3 is 15 amino acids. CDR1 and CDR2 from the germline V gene are LNHDA and SQIVND (reference sequence). With 2 bases removed from V and 10 bases from J, the gap between germline ends came to 15 bases. The chain has TRBV19 and TRBJ1-6, with a weak D call TRBD1 (5 bases). The clonotype originates from a man under 40 who had recovered from COVID-19. The specimen was PBMCs or T cells enriched from blood (not recorded which). The CDR3 DNA reads as TGTGCCAGTAGTATACTCGGGGGGGTAAGCTCACCCCTCCACTTT. Residues: CASSILGGVSSPLHF.